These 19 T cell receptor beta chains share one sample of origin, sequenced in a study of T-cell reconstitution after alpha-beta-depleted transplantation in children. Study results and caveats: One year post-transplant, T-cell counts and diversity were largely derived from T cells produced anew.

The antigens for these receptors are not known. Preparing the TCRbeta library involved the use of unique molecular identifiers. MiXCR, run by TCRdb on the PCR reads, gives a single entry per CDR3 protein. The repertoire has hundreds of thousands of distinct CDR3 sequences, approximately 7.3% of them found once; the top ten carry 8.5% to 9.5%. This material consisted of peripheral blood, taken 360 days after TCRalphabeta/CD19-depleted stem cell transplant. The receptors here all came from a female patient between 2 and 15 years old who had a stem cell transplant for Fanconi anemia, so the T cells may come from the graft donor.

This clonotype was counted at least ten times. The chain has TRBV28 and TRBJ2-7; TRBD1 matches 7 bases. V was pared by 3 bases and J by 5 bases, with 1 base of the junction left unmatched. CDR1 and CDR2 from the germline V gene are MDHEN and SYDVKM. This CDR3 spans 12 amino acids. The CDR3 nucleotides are TGTGCCAGCAGTTTGACAGGGCACGAGCAGTACGTC. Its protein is CASSLTGHEQYV.

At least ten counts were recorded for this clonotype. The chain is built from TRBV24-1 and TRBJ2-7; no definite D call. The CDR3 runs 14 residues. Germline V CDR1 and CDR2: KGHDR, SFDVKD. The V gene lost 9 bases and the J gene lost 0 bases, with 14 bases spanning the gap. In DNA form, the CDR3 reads TGTGCCACCCCCAACCATGACCGCTCCTACGAGCAGTACTTC. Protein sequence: CATPNHDRSYEQYF.

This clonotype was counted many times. The CDR3 sequence: CASSLWARFGNEQFF. Here the CDR3 DNA reads TGTGCCAGCAGTTTATGGGCACGGTTTGGGAATGAGCAGTTCTTC. The gene calls are TRBV28 and TRBJ2-1; no reliable D call. V shed 0 bases and J shed 7 bases, with 13 bases lying between them. Per germline, CDR1 MDHEN and CDR2 SYDVKM. The CDR3 has 15 amino acids.

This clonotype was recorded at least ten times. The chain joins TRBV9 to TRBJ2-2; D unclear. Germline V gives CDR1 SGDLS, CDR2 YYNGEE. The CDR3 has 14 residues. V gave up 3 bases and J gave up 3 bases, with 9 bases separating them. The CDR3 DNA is TGTGCCAGCAGCGGTGGTGTGTACACCGGGGAGCTGTTTTTT. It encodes CASSGGVYTGELFF.

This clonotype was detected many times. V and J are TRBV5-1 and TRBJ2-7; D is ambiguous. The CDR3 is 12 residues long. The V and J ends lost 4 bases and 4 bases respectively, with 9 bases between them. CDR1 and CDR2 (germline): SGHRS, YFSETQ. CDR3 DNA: TGCGCCAGCAGCCCGGACGGTTACGAGCAGTACGTC. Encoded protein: CASSPDGYEQYV.

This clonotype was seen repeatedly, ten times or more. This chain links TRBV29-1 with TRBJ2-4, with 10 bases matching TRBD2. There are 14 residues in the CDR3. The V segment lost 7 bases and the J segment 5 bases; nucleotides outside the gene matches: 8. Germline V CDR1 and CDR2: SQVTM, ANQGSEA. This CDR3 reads CSATRTSGQNIQYF. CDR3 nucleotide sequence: TGCAGCGCCACCAGGACTAGCGGACAAAACATTCAGTACTTC.

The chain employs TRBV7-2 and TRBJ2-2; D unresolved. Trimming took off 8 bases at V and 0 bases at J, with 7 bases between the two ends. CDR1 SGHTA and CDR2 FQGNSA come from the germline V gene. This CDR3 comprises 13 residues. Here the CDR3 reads CASCQPNTGELFF. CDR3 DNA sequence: TGTGCCAGCTGTCAGCCGAACACCGGGGAGCTGTTTTTT.

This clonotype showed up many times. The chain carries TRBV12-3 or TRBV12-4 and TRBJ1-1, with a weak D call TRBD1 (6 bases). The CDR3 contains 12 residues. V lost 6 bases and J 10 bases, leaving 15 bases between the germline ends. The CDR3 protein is CASRPQPRGAFF. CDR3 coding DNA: TGTGCCAGCAGACCACAACCCAGGGGAGCTTTCTTT.

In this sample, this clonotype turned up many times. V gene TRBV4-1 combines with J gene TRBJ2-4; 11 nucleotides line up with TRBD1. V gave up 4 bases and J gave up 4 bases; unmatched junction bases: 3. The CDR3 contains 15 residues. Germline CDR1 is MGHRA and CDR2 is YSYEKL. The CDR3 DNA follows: TGCGCCAGCAGCCCTGGACAGGGGGCGAAAAACATTCAGTACTTC. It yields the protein CASSPGQGAKNIQYF.

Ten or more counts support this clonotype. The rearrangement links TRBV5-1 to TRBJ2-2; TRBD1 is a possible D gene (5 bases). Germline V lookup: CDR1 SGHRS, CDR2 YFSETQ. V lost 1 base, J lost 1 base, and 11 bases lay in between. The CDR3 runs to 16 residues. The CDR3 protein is CASSLKFGQNTGELFF. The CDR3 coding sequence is TGCGCCAGCAGCTTGAAATTCGGACAGAACACCGGGGAGCTGTTTTTT.

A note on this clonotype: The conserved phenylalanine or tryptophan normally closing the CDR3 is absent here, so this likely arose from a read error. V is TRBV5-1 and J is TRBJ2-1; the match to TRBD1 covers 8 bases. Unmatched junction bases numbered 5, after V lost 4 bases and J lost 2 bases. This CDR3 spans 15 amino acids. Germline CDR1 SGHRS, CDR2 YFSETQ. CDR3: CASSLGQDPYNEQFV. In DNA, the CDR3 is TGCGCCAGCAGCCTGGGACAGGACCCCTACAATGAGCAGTTCGTC.

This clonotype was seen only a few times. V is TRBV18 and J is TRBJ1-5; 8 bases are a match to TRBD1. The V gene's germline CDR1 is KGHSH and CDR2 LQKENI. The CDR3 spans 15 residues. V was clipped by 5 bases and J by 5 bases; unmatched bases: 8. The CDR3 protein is CASSADRADYQPQHF. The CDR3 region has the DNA TGTGCCAGCTCAGCGGACAGGGCGGACTATCAGCCCCAGCATTTT.

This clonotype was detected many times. CDR3 residues: CATRFGQVNTEAFF. In DNA, the CDR3 is TGTGCCACCAGATTTGGACAGGTGAACACTGAAGCTTTCTTT. The V and J genes are TRBV15 and TRBJ1-1, with 7 bases fitting TRBD1. The CDR3 covers 14 residues. Germline CDR1 is LNHNV and CDR2 is YYDKDF (reference sequence). Trimming removed 6 bases from V and 0 bases from J; junction bases left unmatched: 4.

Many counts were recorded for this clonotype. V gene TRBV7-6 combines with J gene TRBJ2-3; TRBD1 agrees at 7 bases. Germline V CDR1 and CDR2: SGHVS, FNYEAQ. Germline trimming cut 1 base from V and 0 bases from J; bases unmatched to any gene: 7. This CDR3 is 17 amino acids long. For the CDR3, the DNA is TGTGCCAGCAGCTTAGGAGCAGTGGGACAGAGCACAGATACGCAGTATTTT. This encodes CASSLGAVGQSTDTQYF.

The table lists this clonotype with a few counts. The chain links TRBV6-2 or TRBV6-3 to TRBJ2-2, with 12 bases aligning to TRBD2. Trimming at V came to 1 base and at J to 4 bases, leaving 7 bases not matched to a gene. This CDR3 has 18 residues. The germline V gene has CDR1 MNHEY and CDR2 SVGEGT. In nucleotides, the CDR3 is TGTGCCAGCAGTTACTTGACTAGCGGGGGAGCCAGCACCGGGGAGCTGTTTTTT. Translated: CASSYLTSGGASTGELFF.

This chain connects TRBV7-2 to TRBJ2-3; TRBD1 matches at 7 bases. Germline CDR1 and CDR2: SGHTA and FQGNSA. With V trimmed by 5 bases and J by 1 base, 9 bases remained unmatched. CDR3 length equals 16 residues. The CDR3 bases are TGTGCCAGCAGCATACGACAGGGTGGGGGCACAGATACGCAGTATTTT. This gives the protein CASSIRQGGGTDTQYF.

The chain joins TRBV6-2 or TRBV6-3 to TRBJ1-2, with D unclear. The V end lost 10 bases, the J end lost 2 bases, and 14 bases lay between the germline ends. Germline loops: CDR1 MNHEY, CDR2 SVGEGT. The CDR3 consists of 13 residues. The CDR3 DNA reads TGTGCCAACTCCCCCGGACCAAACTATGGCTACACCTTC. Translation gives CANSPGPNYGYTF.

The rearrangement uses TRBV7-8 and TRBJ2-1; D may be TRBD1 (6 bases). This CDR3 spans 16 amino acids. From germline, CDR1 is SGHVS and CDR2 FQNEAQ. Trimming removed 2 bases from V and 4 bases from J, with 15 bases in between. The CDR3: CASSLRSGEGYNEQFF. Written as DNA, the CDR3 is TGTGCCAGCAGCTTAAGGTCAGGGGAAGGGTACAATGAGCAGTTCTTC. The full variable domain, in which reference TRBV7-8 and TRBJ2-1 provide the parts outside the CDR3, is GAGVSQSPRYKVAKRGQDVALRCDPISGHVSLFWYQQALGQGPEFLTYFQNEAQLDKSGLPSDRFFAERPEGSVSTLKIQRTQQEDSAVYLCASSLRSGEGYNEQFFGPGTRLTVL.

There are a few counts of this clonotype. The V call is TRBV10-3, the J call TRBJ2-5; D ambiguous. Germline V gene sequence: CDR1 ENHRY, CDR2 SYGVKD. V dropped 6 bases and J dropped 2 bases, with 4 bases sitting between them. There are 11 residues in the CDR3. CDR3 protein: CAIREQETQYF. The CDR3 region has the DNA TGTGCCATCAGAGAACAAGAGACCCAGTACTTC.